One sample yielded the 30 T cell receptor beta chains listed below, sequenced in a study of STAT5B mutations in CD4+ large granular lymphocyte leukemia. Profiling relied on immunoSEQ multiplex PCR, and the TCRdb table lists in-frame clones only, not all of them. This sample carries about 50,000 clones, roughly four fifths of them seen once, and the ten largest clones take approximately 0.4%. Sample: CD4+ T cells from blood buffy coats. The receptors derive from a human donor in good health.

The chain recombines TRBV5-1 with TRBJ2-5; no definite D call. CDR1 and CDR2 from the germline V gene are SGHRS and YFSETQ. The CDR3 covers 13 residues. V was pared by 0 bases and J by 4 bases, with 7 bases between. CDR3 in DNA: TGCGCCAGCAGCTTGGGACCCCGAGAGACCCAGTACTTC. This gives the protein CASSLGPRETQYF.

This chain joins TRBV19 and TRBJ1-5; 7 nucleotides match TRBD1. Trimming at V came to 0 bases and at J to 2 bases, leaving 4 bases not matched to a gene. Per the germline V gene, CDR1 is LNHDA and CDR2 is SQIVND (reference sequence). CDR3 length: 16 residues. CDR3 residues: CASSIERTGRNQPQHF. Written as DNA, the CDR3 is TGTGCCAGTAGTATAGAACGGACAGGTCGCAATCAGCCCCAGCATTTT.

The V call is TRBV30, the J call TRBJ1-6; 8 nucleotides line up with TRBD1. Unmatched junction bases numbered 7, after V lost 3 bases and J lost 12 bases. Germline V gene data show CDR1 as GTSNPN and CDR2 as SVGIG (reference sequence). The CDR3 spans 13 residues. CDR3: CAWSGTGIVPLHF. The DNA of the CDR3 is TGTGCCTGGAGCGGGACAGGAATTGTACCCCTCCACTTT.

The V gene is TRBV30, the J gene TRBJ2-1; D is perhaps TRBD1 or TRBD2 (5 bases each). The CDR3 has 16 residues. With 2 bases removed from V and 10 bases from J, the gap between germline ends came to 24 bases. Germline values: CDR1 GTSNPN, CDR2 SVGIG (reference sequence). The CDR3 is CAWSSLGQAKRLEQFF. The DNA for the CDR3 is TGTGCCTGGAGTTCGTTGGGGCAGGCAAAGAGACTAGAGCAGTTCTTC.

The chain recombines TRBV13 with TRBJ1-4; D remains ambiguous. The CDR3 runs 14 residues. Germline V lookup: CDR1 PRHDT, CDR2 FYEKMQ (reference sequence). The V gene lost 3 bases and the J gene lost 8 bases, with 13 bases spanning the gap. CDR3 DNA sequence: TGTGCCAGCAGCTTCCTGGACCCAGGAGAAAAACTGTTTTTT. It specifies CASSFLDPGEKLFF.

J is TRBJ1-4 and V is TRBV7-6; no firm D call. Germline assignment: CDR1 SGHVS and CDR2 FNYEAQ. Trimming shortened V by 5 bases and J by 0 bases, and 7 bases separated the two germline ends. The CDR3 contains 14 residues. The CDR3 DNA sequence: TGTGCCAGCAGCCAGAGCGCAACTAATGAAAAACTGTTTTTT. This translates into CASSQSATNEKLFF. Looking up the rest from reference TRBV7-6 and TRBJ1-4 gives the full variable domain: GAGVSQSPRYKVTKRGQDVALRCDPISGHVSLYWYRQALGQGPEFLTYFNYEAQQDKSGLPNDRFSAERPEGSISTLTIQRTEQRDSAMYRCASSQSATNEKLFFGSGTQLSVL.

The chain is built from TRBV5-1 and TRBJ2-1; the match to TRBD2 covers 13 bases. In germline, CDR1 is SGHRS, CDR2 YFSETQ. The CDR3 contains 17 residues. V lost 3 bases and J lost 4; bases outside the gene matches: 7. The CDR3 protein is CASSSLAGGLGYNEQFF. CDR3 DNA sequence: TGCGCCAGCAGCTCACTAGCGGGGGGGCTTGGTTACAATGAGCAGTTCTTC.

The chain uses TRBV7-3 and TRBJ2-5, with 8 nucleotides matching TRBD2. The germline gives CDR1 SGHTA, CDR2 FQGTGA. Trimming at V came to 0 bases and at J to 7 bases, leaving 7 bases not matched to a gene. The CDR3 covers 15 residues. In DNA, the CDR3 is TGTGCCAGCAGCTTAACGGGACTAGTGGCGGGGACCCAGTACTTC. It codes for CASSLTGLVAGTQYF.

The chain uses TRBV4-1 and TRBJ1-2; D perhaps matches TRBD1 (5 bases). V lost 3 bases to trimming and J lost 8 bases, with 19 bases between them. The CDR3 is 15 amino acids. Germline V gene data show CDR1 as MGHRA and CDR2 as YSYEKL. CDR3 in DNA: TGCGCCAGCAGCCACCTACTAGCGGGAGGGGTGGGCTACACCTTC. This encodes CASSHLLAGGVGYTF.

This chain joins TRBV5-1 and TRBJ2-1, with D hard to call. This CDR3 has 15 amino acids. From germline, CDR1 is SGHRS and CDR2 YFSETQ. V dropped 0 bases and J dropped 8 bases, with 15 bases sitting between them. CDR3 protein: CASSLERASDDEQFF. CDR3 sequence (DNA): TGCGCCAGCAGCTTGGAACGGGCTTCCGACGATGAGCAGTTCTTC.

The V and J genes are TRBV18 and TRBJ2-4; 12 bases are shared with TRBD2. Germline CDR1 is KGHSH and CDR2 is LQKENI. The CDR3 spans 18 residues. V shed 5 bases and J 3 bases; nucleotides not matched to a gene: 11. CDR3 in amino acids: CASSNLAGGVYVKNIQYF. DNA for the CDR3: TGTGCCAGCTCAAATCTAGCGGGAGGGGTATACGTCAAAAACATTCAGTACTTC.

V gene TRBV6-1 combines with J gene TRBJ1-2; D remains ambiguous. V gave up 1 base and J gave up 4 bases, with 7 bases separating them. The CDR3 length is 13 residues. CDR1 is MNHNS, CDR2 SASEGT, per germline. The CDR3 loop reads CASSEDGSYGYTF. DNA of the CDR3: TGTGCCAGCAGTGAAGACGGATCCTATGGCTACACCTTC.

J is TRBJ2-7 and V is TRBV18; TRBD2 matches at 10 bases. The CDR3 totals 16 residues. J gave up 4 bases and V 2 bases, and 8 bases lay outside the gene matches. The germline V gene has CDR1 KGHSH and CDR2 LQKENI. The CDR3 region is CASSPTILAGVYEQYF. The CDR3 DNA follows: TGTGCCAGCTCACCAACTATTCTAGCGGGAGTGTACGAGCAGTACTTC.

V gene TRBV11-2 combines with J gene TRBJ1-4; D is possibly TRBD1 (6 bases). This CDR3 contains 17 residues. Looked up from germline, CDR1 is SGHAT and CDR2 is FQNNGV. Trimming removed 1 base from V and 2 bases from J, with 14 bases in between. CDR3: CASSLGGGPITNEKLFF. CDR3 sequence (DNA): TGTGCCAGCAGCTTAGGCGGGGGGCCGATCACTAATGAAAAACTGTTTTTT. Looking up the rest from reference TRBV11-2 and TRBJ1-4 gives the full variable domain: EAGVAQSPRYKIIEKRQSVAFWCNPISGHATLYWYQQILGQGPKLLIQFQNNGVVDDSQLPKDRFSAERLKGVDSTLKIQPAKLEDSAVYLCASSLGGGPITNEKLFFGSGTQLSVL.

Only one count was recorded for this clone. The rearrangement joins TRBV2 to TRBJ1-4, with D hard to call. The germline V and J ends were trimmed by 8 bases and 0 bases, with 16 bases remaining between them. Germline V gives CDR1 SNHLY, CDR2 FYNNEI. The CDR3 runs to 16 residues. CDR3 amino acids: CASCWTAETTNEKLFF. DNA of the CDR3: TGTGCCAGCTGCTGGACGGCCGAAACAACTAATGAAAAACTGTTTTTT.

The V call is TRBV19, the J call TRBJ2-4; TRBD2 might be the D (5 bases). V was cut by 3 bases and J by 7 bases, with 16 bases left in between. CDR3 length: 15 residues. CDR1 and CDR2 (germline): LNHDA, SQIVND (reference sequence). The CDR3 nucleotides are TGTGCCAGTAGTATCGCGGGTACTCAGTTGAACATTCAGTACTTC. Protein sequence: CASSIAGTQLNIQYF.

V gene TRBV5-5 combines with J gene TRBJ2-5; 11 nucleotides align to TRBD1. Trimming removed 2 bases from V and 4 bases from J; junction bases left unmatched: 10. Germline values: CDR1 SGHKS, CDR2 YYEKEE (reference sequence). This CDR3 contains 17 residues. For the CDR3, the DNA is TGTGCCAGCAGCTTATCGCCGGGACAGGGGGTTGGAGAGACCCAGTACTTC. Its translation: CASSLSPGQGVGETQYF.

This clone was found a few times. This chain joins TRBV5-1 and TRBJ2-3, with a weak D call TRBD2 (5 bases). With 2 bases removed from V and 5 bases from J, the gap between germline ends came to 12 bases. Germline V CDR1 and CDR2: SGHRS, YFSETQ. This CDR3 region has 14 residues. CDR3 DNA: TGCGCCAGCAGCTTTCGGGGTAGCGAAGATACGCAGTATTTT. The encoded protein is CASSFRGSEDTQYF.

The V and J genes are TRBV30 and TRBJ2-4; 11 positions match TRBD1. Losses at the gene ends were 2 bases for V and 8 bases for J; bases not matched to a gene: 8. This CDR3 has 15 amino acids. Germline V gives CDR1 GTSNPN, CDR2 SVGIG (reference sequence). DNA of the CDR3: TGTGCCTGGAGTTTAGGACAGGGGGCTTTGGACATTCAGTACTTC. It translates to CAWSLGQGALDIQYF.

The chain employs TRBV30 and TRBJ1-4, with TRBD1 identical over 7 bases. The CDR3 is 13 amino acids. Germline CDR1 reads GTSNPN; CDR2 reads SVGIG (reference sequence). The junction had 4 bases not matched to a gene; V was cut back by 5 bases and J by 4 bases. The CDR3 loop reads CAWAGQRNEKLFF. The CDR3 DNA sequence: TGTGCCTGGGCGGGACAGCGTAATGAAAAACTGTTTTTT.

This chain connects TRBV6-6 to TRBJ2-3; the D is unclear. Per germline, CDR1 MNHNY and CDR2 SVGAGI (reference sequence). The V gene lost 2 bases and the J gene lost 6 bases, with 6 bases spanning the gap. This CDR3 has 12 amino acids. CDR3: CASSYTQDTQYF. The CDR3 nucleotides are TGTGCCAGCAGTTACACCCAGGATACGCAGTATTTT.

This chain connects TRBV7-8 to TRBJ2-2; TRBD2 matches at 10 bases. Germline assignment: CDR1 SGHVS and CDR2 FQNEAQ. V lost 3 bases to trimming and J lost 8 bases; unmatched junction nucleotides: 9. This CDR3 has 16 residues. The CDR3 sequence: CASSFGLAGVLGELFF. The CDR3 coding sequence is TGTGCCAGCAGCTTCGGCCTAGCGGGAGTGTTAGGGGAGCTGTTTTTT.

The chain links TRBV6-5 to TRBJ2-7; no reliable D call. The V end lost 1 base, the J end lost 2 bases, and 15 bases lay between the germline ends. From germline, CDR1 is MNHEY and CDR2 SVGAGI. There are 16 residues in the CDR3. CDR3 amino acids: CASSYYSRKDTYEQYF. For the CDR3, the DNA is TGTGCCAGCAGTTACTATAGCCGTAAGGATACCTACGAGCAGTACTTC.

This rearrangement joins TRBV9 to TRBJ2-1; a possible D gene is TRBD1 (6 bases). CDR1 is SGDLS and CDR2 is YYNGEE in the germline V gene. V was shortened by 0 bases and J by 8 bases, with 18 bases between the two germline ends. CDR3 length equals 16 residues. The CDR3 bases are TGTGCCAGCAGCGTAGGGGGCAGGGGTGGGATCGATGAGCAGTTCTTC. It is translated as CASSVGGRGGIDEQFF. Filled out from reference TRBV9 and TRBJ2-1, the complete variable domain reads DSGVTQTPKHLITATGQRVTLRCSPRSGDLSVYWYQQSLDQGLQFLIQYYNGEERAKGNILERFSAQQFPDLHSELNLSSLELGDSALYFCASSVGGRGGIDEQFFGPGTRLTVL.

This clone appeared a few times. V gene TRBV4-1 combines with J gene TRBJ1-2; a possible D gene is TRBD1 (5 bases). The CDR3 runs to 13 residues. Germline V CDR1 and CDR2: MGHRA, YSYEKL. V lost 3 bases to trimming and J lost 6 bases, with 11 bases between them. CDR3 region: CASSQGDKDGYTF. Written as DNA, the CDR3 is TGCGCCAGCAGCCAGGGGGATAAGGATGGCTACACCTTC.

V usage is TRBV7-3 and J usage is TRBJ1-5, with D hard to call. CDR1 is SGHTA and CDR2 is FQGTGA in the germline V gene. The V gene lost 0 bases and the J gene lost 5 bases, with 5 bases spanning the gap. The CDR3 has 13 residues. The CDR3 is CASSLTYDQPQHF. The CDR3 DNA follows: TGTGCCAGCAGCTTAACTTACGATCAGCCCCAGCATTTT.

This chain connects TRBV11-3 to TRBJ2-1, with D possibly being TRBD2 (6 bases). The germline V gene encodes CDR1 SGHNT and CDR2 YENEEA. Trimming removed 1 base at V and 0 bases at J, with 7 bases between. This CDR3 contains 15 residues. CDR3 amino acids: CASSLVSGSYNEQFF. The CDR3 bases are TGTGCCAGCAGCTTAGTTAGCGGCTCCTACAATGAGCAGTTCTTC.

CDR3: CASSAQGLAVTGELFF. Here the CDR3 DNA reads TGTGCCAGCAGTGCCCAGGGACTAGCGGTCACCGGGGAGCTGTTTTTT. The genes are TRBV6-1 and TRBJ2-2; 11 bases line up with TRBD2. The CDR3 contains 16 residues. Germline CDR1 reads MNHNS; CDR2 reads SASEGT. J lost 4 bases, V lost 4 bases, and 5 bases had no gene match.

There are a few counts of this clone. This chain joins TRBV19 and TRBJ1-3; D call uncertain. Trimming cost V 3 bases and J 4 bases, with 13 bases left between them. The CDR3 is made up of 15 amino acids. The germline V gene encodes CDR1 LNHDA and CDR2 SQIVND (reference sequence). CDR3 sequence (DNA): TGTGCCAGTAGTATCCGGGAGAACCTGGGAAACACCATATATTTT. Translating it yields CASSIRENLGNTIYF.

The chain uses TRBV5-6 and TRBJ1-5, with TRBD1 matching 7 bases. The CDR3 contains 15 residues. Losses at the gene ends were 4 bases for V and 5 bases for J; bases not matched to a gene: 9. Germline V gene lookup returns CDR1 SGHDT and CDR2 YYEEEE. The CDR3 nucleotides are TGTGCCAGCAGCCTGGGACAGAACTCGTATCAGCCCCAGCATTTT. Translated, it gives CASSLGQNSYQPQHF. Looking up the rest from reference TRBV5-6 and TRBJ1-5 gives the full variable domain: DAGVTQSPTHLIKTRGQQVTLRCSPKSGHDTVSWYQQALGQGPQFIFQYYEEEERQRGNFPDRFSGHQFPNYSSELNVNALLLGDSALYLCASSLGQNSYQPQHFGDGTRLSIL.